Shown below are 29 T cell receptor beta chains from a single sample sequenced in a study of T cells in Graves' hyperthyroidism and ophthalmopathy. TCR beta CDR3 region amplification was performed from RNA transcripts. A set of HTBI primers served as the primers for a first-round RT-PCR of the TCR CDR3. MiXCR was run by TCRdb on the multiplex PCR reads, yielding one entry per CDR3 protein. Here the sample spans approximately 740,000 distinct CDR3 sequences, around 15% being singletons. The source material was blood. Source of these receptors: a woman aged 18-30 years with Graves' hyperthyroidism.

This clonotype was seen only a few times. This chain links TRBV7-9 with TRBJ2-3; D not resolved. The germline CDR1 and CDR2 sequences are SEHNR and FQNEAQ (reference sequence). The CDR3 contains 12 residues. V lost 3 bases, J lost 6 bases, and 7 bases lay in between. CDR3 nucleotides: TGTGCCAGCAGCTTCCTTTCGGATACGCAGTATTTT. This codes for CASSFLSDTQYF.

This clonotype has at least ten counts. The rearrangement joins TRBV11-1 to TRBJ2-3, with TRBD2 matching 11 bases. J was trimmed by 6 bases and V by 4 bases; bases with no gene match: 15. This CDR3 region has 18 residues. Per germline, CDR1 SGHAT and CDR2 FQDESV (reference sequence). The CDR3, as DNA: TGTGCCAGCAGCTCACGAGACGGGACTAGCGGTCTTTACGATACGCAGTATTTT. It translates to CASSSRDGTSGLYDTQYF.

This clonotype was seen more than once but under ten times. Written as DNA, the CDR3 is TGTGCCACCAGTGAAGTCACCGGGACAGGGGCAACAGATACGCAGTATTTT. It encodes CATSEVTGTGATDTQYF. V is TRBV24-1 and J is TRBJ2-3, with TRBD1 matching 10 bases. Trimming cost V 4 bases and J 3 bases; bases outside gene matches: 9. CDR1 is KGHDR, CDR2 SFDVKD, per germline. This CDR3 is built from 17 residues.

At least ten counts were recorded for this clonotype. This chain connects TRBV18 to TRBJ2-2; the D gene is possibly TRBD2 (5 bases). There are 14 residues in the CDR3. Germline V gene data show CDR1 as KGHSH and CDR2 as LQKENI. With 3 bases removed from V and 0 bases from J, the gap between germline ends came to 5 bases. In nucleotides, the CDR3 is TGTGCCAGCTCACCGGGAGCGAACACCGGGGAGCTGTTTTTT. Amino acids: CASSPGANTGELFF.

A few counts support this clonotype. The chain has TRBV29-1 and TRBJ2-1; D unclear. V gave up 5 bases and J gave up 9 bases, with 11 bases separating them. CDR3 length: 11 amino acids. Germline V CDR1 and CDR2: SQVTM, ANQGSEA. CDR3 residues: CSVLLGREQFF. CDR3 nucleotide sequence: TGCAGCGTTCTCTTGGGTCGTGAGCAGTTCTTC.

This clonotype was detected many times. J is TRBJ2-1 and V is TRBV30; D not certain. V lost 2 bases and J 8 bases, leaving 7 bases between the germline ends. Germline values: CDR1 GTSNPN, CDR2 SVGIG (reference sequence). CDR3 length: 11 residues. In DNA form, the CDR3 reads TGTGCCTGGAGTATCGGGCATGAGCAGTTCTTC. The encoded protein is CAWSIGHEQFF. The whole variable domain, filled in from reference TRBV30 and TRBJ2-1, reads SQTIHQWPATLVQPVGSPLSLECTVEGTSNPNLYWYRQAAGRGLQLLFYSVGIGQISSEVPQNLSASRPQDRQFILSSKKLLLSDSGFYLCAWSIGHEQFFGPGTRLTVL.

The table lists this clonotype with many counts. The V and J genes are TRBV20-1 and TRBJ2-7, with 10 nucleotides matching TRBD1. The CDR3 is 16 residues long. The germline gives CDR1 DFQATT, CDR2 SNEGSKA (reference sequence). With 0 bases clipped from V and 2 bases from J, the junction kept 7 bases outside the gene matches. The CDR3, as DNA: TGCAGTGCTAGAGACTTATCGGGACAGGGGCCCTACGAGCAGTACTTC. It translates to CSARDLSGQGPYEQYF.

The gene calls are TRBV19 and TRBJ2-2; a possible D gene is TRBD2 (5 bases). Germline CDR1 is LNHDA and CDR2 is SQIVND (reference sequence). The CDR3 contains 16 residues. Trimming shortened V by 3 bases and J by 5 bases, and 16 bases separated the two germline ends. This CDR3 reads CASSMVGRPGTGELFF. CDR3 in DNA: TGTGCCAGTAGTATGGTAGGCCGCCCGGGGACCGGGGAGCTGTTTTTT.

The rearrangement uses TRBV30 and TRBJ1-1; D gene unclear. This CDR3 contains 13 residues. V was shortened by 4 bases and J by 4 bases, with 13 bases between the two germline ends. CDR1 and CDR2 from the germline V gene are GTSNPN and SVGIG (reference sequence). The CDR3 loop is CAWKYGRGTEAFF. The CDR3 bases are TGTGCCTGGAAGTACGGGCGGGGCACTGAAGCTTTCTTT.

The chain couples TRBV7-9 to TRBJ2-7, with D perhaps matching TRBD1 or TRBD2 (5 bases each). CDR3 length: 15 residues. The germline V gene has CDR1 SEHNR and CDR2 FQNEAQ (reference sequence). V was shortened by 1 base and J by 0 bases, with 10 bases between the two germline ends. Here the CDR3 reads CASSLGRDGSYEQYF. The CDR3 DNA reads TGTGCCAGCAGCTTAGGCCGGGACGGCTCCTACGAGCAGTACTTC.

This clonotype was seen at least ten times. The CDR3 loop is CASMLGGNREQYF. The DNA for the CDR3 is TGTGCCAGCATGCTCGGGGGGAATCGCGAGCAGTACTTC. The chain carries TRBV28 and TRBJ2-7; 7 bases agree with TRBD2. V was pared by 7 bases and J by 6 bases, with 9 bases of the junction left unmatched. The CDR3 extends over 13 amino acids. In germline, CDR1 is MDHEN, CDR2 SYDVKM. Using reference TRBV28 and TRBJ2-7 for the parts outside the CDR3, the full variable domain is DVKVTQSSRYLVKRTGEKVFLECVQDMDHENMFWYRQDPGLGLRLIYFSYDVKMKEKGDIPEGYSVSREKKERFSLILESASTNQTSMYLCASMLGGNREQYFGPGTRLTVT.

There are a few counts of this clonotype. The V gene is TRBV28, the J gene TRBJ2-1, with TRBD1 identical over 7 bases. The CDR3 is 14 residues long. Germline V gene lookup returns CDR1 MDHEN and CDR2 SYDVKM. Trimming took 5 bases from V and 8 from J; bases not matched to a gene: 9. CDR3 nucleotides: TGTGCCAGCAGTCACTCCCCGGGACAGCATGAGCAGTTCTTC. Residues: CASSHSPGQHEQFF.

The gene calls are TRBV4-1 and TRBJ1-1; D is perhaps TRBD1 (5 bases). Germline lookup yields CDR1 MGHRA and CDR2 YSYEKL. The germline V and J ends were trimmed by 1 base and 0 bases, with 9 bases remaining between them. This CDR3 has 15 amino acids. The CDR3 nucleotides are TGCGCCAGCAGCCAAGGGTGGGGGATGAACACTGAAGCTTTCTTT. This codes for CASSQGWGMNTEAFF.

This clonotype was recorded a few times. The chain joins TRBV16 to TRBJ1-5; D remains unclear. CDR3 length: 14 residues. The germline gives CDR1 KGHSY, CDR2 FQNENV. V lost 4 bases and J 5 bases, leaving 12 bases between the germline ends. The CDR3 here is CASSPADGYQPQHF. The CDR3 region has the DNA TGTGCCAGCAGCCCAGCCGACGGGTATCAGCCCCAGCATTTT.

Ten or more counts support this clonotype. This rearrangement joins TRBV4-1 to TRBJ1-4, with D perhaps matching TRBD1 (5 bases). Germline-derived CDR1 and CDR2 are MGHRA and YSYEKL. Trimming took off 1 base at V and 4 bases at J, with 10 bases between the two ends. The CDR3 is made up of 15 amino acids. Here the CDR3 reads CASSQATGVNEKLFF. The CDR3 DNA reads TGCGCCAGCAGCCAAGCCACAGGAGTTAATGAAAAACTGTTTTTT.

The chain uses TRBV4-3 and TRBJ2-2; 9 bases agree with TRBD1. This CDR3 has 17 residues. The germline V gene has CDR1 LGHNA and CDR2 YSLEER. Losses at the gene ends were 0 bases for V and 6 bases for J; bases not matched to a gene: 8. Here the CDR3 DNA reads TGCGCCAGCAGCCAAGATTGGACAGGGGCCGTTTCCGGGGAGCTGTTTTTT. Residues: CASSQDWTGAVSGELFF.

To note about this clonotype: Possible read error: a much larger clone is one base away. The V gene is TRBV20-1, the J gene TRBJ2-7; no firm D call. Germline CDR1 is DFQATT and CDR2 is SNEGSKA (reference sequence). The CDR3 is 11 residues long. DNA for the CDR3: TGCAGCGCAACCAAGCGAGACGAGCAGCACTTC. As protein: CSATKRDEQHF.

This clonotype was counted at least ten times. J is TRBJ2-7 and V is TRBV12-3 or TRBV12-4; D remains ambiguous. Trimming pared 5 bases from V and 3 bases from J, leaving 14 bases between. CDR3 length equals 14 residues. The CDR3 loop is CASSLLVSRYEQYF. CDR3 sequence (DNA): TGTGCCAGCAGTCTCCTGGTCAGCCGCTACGAGCAGTACTTC.

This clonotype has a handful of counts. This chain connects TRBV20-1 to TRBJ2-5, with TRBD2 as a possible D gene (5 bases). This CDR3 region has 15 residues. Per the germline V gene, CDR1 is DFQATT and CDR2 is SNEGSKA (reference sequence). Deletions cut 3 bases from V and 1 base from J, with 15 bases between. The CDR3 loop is CSARDFLAVQETQYF. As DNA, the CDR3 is TGCAGTGCTAGGGACTTCTTAGCAGTCCAAGAGACCCAGTACTTC.

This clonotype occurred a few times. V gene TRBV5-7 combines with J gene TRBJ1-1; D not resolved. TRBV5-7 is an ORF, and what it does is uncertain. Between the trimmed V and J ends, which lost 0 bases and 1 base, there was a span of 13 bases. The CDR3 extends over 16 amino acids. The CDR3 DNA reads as TGTGCCAGCAGCTTGGGGTTAACTCCGCAGAACACTGAAGCTTTCTTT. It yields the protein CASSLGLTPQNTEAFF.

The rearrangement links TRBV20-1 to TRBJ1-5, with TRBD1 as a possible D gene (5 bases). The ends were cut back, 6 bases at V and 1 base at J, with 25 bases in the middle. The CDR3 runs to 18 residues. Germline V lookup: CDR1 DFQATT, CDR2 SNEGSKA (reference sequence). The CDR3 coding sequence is TGCAGTGCCTCAACTAAAGGAAAGGTCGGGGGAAGCAATCAGCCCCAGCATTTT. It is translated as CSASTKGKVGGSNQPQHF.

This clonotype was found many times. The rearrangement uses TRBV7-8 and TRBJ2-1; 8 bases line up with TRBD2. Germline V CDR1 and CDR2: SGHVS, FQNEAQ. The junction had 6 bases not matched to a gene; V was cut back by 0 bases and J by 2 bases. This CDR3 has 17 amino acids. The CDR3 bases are TGTGCCAGCAGCTTAGCTCTCGGGAGGGGAACCTACAATGAGCAGTTCTTC. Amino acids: CASSLALGRGTYNEQFF.

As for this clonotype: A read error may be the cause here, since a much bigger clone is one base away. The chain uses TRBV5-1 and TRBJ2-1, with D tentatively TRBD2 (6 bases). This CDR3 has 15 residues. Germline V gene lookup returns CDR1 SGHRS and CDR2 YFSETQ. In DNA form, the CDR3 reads TGCGCCAGCAGCCGAGGAGGGCCGTCCTACAATGAGCGGTTCTTC. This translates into CASSRGGPSYNERFF.

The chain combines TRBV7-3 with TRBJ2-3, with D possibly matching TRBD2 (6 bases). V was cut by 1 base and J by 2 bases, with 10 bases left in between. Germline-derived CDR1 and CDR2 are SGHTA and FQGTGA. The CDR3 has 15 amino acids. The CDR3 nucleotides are TGTGCCAGCAGCTTAAATACGGGAGCCACAGATACGCAGTATTTT. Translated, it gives CASSLNTGATDTQYF.

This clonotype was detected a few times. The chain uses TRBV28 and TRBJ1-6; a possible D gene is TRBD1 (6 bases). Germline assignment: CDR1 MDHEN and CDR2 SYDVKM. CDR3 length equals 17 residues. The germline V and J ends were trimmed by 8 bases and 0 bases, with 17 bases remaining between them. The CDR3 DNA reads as TGTGCCAGCCAGTTTCTGGACAGCCGCTCCTATAATTCACCCCTCCACTTT. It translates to CASQFLDSRSYNSPLHF.

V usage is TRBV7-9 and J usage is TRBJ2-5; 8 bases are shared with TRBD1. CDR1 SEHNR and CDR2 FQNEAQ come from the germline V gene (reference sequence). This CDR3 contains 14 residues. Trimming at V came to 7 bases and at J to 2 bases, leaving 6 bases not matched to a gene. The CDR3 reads CASNSGTGQETQYF. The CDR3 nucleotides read TGTGCCAGCAATTCCGGGACAGGTCAAGAGACCCAGTACTTC.

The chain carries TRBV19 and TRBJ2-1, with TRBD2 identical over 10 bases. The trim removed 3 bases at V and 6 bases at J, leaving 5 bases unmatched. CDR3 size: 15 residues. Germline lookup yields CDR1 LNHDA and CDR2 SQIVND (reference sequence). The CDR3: CASSMVSGRFNEQFF. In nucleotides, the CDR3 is TGTGCCAGTAGTATGGTTAGCGGGAGGTTCAATGAGCAGTTCTTC.

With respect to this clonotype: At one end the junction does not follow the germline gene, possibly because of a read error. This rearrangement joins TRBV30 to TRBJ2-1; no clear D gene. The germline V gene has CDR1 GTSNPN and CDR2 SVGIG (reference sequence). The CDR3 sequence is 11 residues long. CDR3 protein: CAWSEYNERFF. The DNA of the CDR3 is TGTGCCTGGAGTGAGTATAATGAGCGGTTCTTC.

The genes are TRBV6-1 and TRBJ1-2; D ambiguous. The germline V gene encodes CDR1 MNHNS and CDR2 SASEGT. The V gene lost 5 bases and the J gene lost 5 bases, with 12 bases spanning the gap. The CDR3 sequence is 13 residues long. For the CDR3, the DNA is TGTGCCAGCAGTAAAGGAGACAATTATGGCTACACCTTC. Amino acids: CASSKGDNYGYTF.